This T cell receptor (beta chain) was sequenced during a study of cytomegalovirus exposure and HLA in healthy donors. Study observations and caveats: Listed as cytomegalovirus-associated were over 150 TCR beta chains.

This CDR3 is built from 16 residues. V lost 2 bases to trimming and J lost 5 bases; unmatched junction nucleotides: 3. Per the germline V gene, CDR1 is ENHRY and CDR2 is SYGVKD. In the case of this clone: Its antigen is not identified.

Here immunoSEQ multiplex PCR was the method, and the copy in TCRdb shows in-frame clones only, minus some. Of about 44,000 clones listed, roughly 93% are singletons. The chain is built from TRBV10-3 and TRBJ2-3; TRBD2 aligns across 14 bases. This TCR derives from a woman under 30 in good health and CMV-seronegative. Sequenced sample: PBMCs. The CDR3 coding sequence is TGTGCCATCAGTGAGGGGACTAGCGGGAGAATAGATACGCAGTATTTT. Its protein is CAISEGTSGRIDTQYF.